The present TCR beta chain was sequenced within a study of shared clonotypes between healthy human individuals. The assay was run at deep level. Genomic DNA of every subset was divided equally among multiple immunoSEQ plates. Sequencing was performed with immunoSEQ multiplex PCR; in TCRdb, only in-frame clones are kept and a portion is missing. The sample includes approximately 480,000 clones, nearly 80% seen only once; the top ten take roughly an eighth. Trimming cost V 3 bases and J 4 bases, with 13 bases left between them. There are 14 residues in the CDR3. Looked up from germline, CDR1 is LNHDA and CDR2 is SQIVND (reference sequence).

The sequenced sample was PBMCs. This sequence joins TRBV19 and TRBJ2-7; D is possibly TRBD2 (6 bases). The receptor was derived from a middle-aged woman in good health. Some clones in this sample may be carry-over from other donors' samples. CDR3 amino acids: CASSIRDSLYEQYF. The CDR3, as DNA: TGTGCCAGTAGTATCCGGGACTCGCTGTACGAGCAGTACTTC.